These 22 T cell receptor beta chains came from one sample sequenced in a study of T cells in Graves' hyperthyroidism and ophthalmopathy. Amplification of TCR beta CDR3 regions used RNA as the template. Primed by the HTBI set, a first-round RT-PCR was run on the TCR CDR3. From the multiplex PCR reads, TCRdb called clonotypes with MiXCR, one entry per CDR3 protein. The profile shows 700,000 or so distinct CDR3 sequences, more than 14% of them singletons. The sequenced sample consisted of blood. Source of these receptors: a woman aged 50 to 60 with Graves' ophthalmopathy.

The chain employs TRBV27 and TRBJ2-3, with 9 bases fitting TRBD2. Trimming took 6 bases from V and 2 from J; bases not matched to a gene: 9. Germline CDR1 and CDR2: MNHEY and SMNVEV (reference sequence). The CDR3 has 16 amino acids. The CDR3 sequence: CASSPGTSRNTDTQYF. Here the CDR3 DNA reads TGTGCCAGCAGCCCCGGGACTAGCAGAAACACAGATACGCAGTATTTT.

There are many counts of this clonotype. The chain couples TRBV20-1 to TRBJ1-5; D remains ambiguous. The CDR3 spans 13 residues. CDR1 is DFQATT and CDR2 is SNEGSKA in the germline V gene (reference sequence). The V end was cut by 4 bases, the J end by 2 bases, with 9 bases between. CDR3 sequence: CSANIVRNQPQHF. In DNA, the CDR3 is TGCAGTGCTAACATAGTGCGCAATCAGCCCCAGCATTTT.

The table lists this clonotype with many counts. CDR3 amino acids: CASSTGTAPLKGELFF. The CDR3 region has the DNA TGTGCCAGCAGCACAGGGACGGCCCCCTTGAAAGGGGAGCTGTTTTTT. The rearrangement joins TRBV11-2 to TRBJ2-2, with D possibly matching TRBD1 (6 bases). Germline loops: CDR1 SGHAT, CDR2 FQNNGV. V lost 5 bases and J lost 8, with 21 bases in between. There are 16 residues in the CDR3.

There are a few counts of this clonotype. The chain links TRBV7-2 to TRBJ2-3; 7 bases agree with TRBD2. Germline CDR1 is SGHTA and CDR2 is FQGNSA. The CDR3 totals 15 residues. V shed 1 base and J 2 bases; nucleotides not matched to a gene: 3. The CDR3 sequence is CASSLGTRDTDTQYF. CDR3 nucleotide sequence: TGTGCCAGCAGCTTAGGGACTAGGGACACAGATACGCAGTATTTT. The full variable domain, with the rest looked up from reference TRBV7-2 and TRBJ2-3, is GAGVSQSPSNKVTEKGKDVELRCDPISGHTALYWYRQSLGQGLEFLIYFQGNSAPDKSGLPSDRFSAERTGGSVSTLTIQRTQQEDSAVYLCASSLGTRDTDTQYFGPGTRLTVL.

There are many counts of this clonotype. V gene TRBV30 combines with J gene TRBJ2-2, with D maybe TRBD1 (5 bases). In germline, CDR1 is GTSNPN, CDR2 SVGIG (reference sequence). The CDR3 sequence is 14 residues long. Between the trimmed V and J ends, which lost 4 bases and 6 bases, there was a span of 15 bases. The CDR3 is CAWKGNRGAGELFF. DNA for the CDR3: TGTGCCTGGAAGGGTAATAGGGGTGCCGGGGAGCTGTTTTTT.

The rearrangement links TRBV14 to TRBJ2-1, with 7 bases lining up with TRBD1. J lost 8 bases, V lost 0 bases, and 4 bases had no gene match. Per the germline V gene, CDR1 is SGHDN and CDR2 is FVKESK. The CDR3 runs 14 residues. In nucleotides, the CDR3 is TGTGCCAGCAGCCAAGACACAGGGGAATATGAGCAGTTCTTC. Its translation: CASSQDTGEYEQFF.

This clonotype has a handful of counts. The chain combines TRBV27 with TRBJ2-3, with 10 positions matching TRBD1. V gave up 6 bases and J gave up 10 bases; unmatched junction bases: 10. The CDR3 extends over 14 amino acids. Germline V gene lookup returns CDR1 MNHEY and CDR2 SMNVEV (reference sequence). The CDR3 reads CASRGTGAWFSQYF. The CDR3 nucleotides read TGTGCCAGCAGGGGGACAGGGGCTTGGTTTTCGCAGTATTTT.

The chain joins TRBV19 to TRBJ2-2; the match to TRBD2 covers 12 bases. The CDR3 extends over 16 amino acids. Germline values: CDR1 LNHDA, CDR2 SQIVND (reference sequence). Trimming took 3 bases from V and 4 from J; bases not matched to a gene: 3. The CDR3 nucleotides are TGTGCCAGTAGTATCCGGACTAGCGGGACCACCGGGGAGCTGTTTTTT. It encodes CASSIRTSGTTGELFF.

V gene TRBV14 combines with J gene TRBJ1-6; no firm D call. The germline gives CDR1 SGHDN, CDR2 FVKESK. The CDR3 contains 13 residues. With 3 bases removed from V and 6 bases from J, the gap between germline ends came to 6 bases. In DNA form, the CDR3 reads TGTGCCAGCAGCCAGACATTTAATTCACCCCTCCACTTT. It codes for CASSQTFNSPLHF.

V and J are TRBV18 and TRBJ1-2; 8 nucleotides match TRBD1. Germline CDR1 KGHSH, CDR2 LQKENI. V trimming: 3 bases; J trimming: 8 bases; junction bases outside the gene matches: 5. The CDR3 has 13 amino acids. In DNA, the CDR3 is TGTGCCAGCTCACCGCCGACAGGGGTCGGCTACACCTTC. Protein sequence: CASSPPTGVGYTF.

The sample holds many counts of this clonotype. This chain joins TRBV9 and TRBJ2-3, with TRBD2 matching over 7 bases. V was clipped by 0 bases and J by 2 bases; unmatched bases: 6. This CDR3 contains 16 residues. Germline CDR1 SGDLS, CDR2 YYNGEE. CDR3 in DNA: TGTGCCAGCAGCGTAGGAAGCGGGGAAGTCACAGATACGCAGTATTTT. It yields the protein CASSVGSGEVTDTQYF. The full variable domain, with the rest looked up from reference TRBV9 and TRBJ2-3, is DSGVTQTPKHLITATGQRVTLRCSPRSGDLSVYWYQQSLDQGLQFLIQYYNGEERAKGNILERFSAQQFPDLHSELNLSSLELGDSALYFCASSVGSGEVTDTQYFGPGTRLTVL.

This chain uses TRBV4-2 with TRBJ2-6, with 8 positions matching TRBD1. The germline V gene has CDR1 LGHNA and CDR2 YNFKEQ. The CDR3 runs 21 residues. V lost 6 bases to trimming and J lost 0 bases; unmatched junction nucleotides: 19. The CDR3 nucleotides are TGTGCCAGCAGGAAGACGGCCGCGGGACAGGCCCTCAACTCTGGGGCCAACGTCCTGACTTTC. Its protein product is CASRKTAAGQALNSGANVLTF.

The chain is built from TRBV12-3 or TRBV12-4 and TRBJ2-2, with TRBD2 matching over 11 bases. J lost 4 bases, V lost 8 bases, and 6 bases had no gene match. This CDR3 comprises 15 residues. CDR3 DNA sequence: TGTGCCAGCGTCACTAGCGGGAGTCTCACCGGGGAGCTGTTTTTT. Its translation is CASVTSGSLTGELFF.

This clonotype occurred many times. The chain couples TRBV7-7 to TRBJ2-5, with D possibly being TRBD2 (5 bases). The CDR3 consists of 14 residues. CDR1 and CDR2 from the germline V gene are SSHAT and FNYEAQ (reference sequence). The CDR3 DNA reads as TGTGCTACCAGCTCGGAGAGGGCCTCAGAGACCCAGTACTTC. It is translated as CATSSERASETQYF. Drawing the rest from reference TRBV7-7 and TRBJ2-5, the complete variable domain is GAGVSQSPRYKVTKRGQDVTLRCDPISSHATLYWYQQALGQGPEFLTYFNYEAQPDKSGLPSDRFSAERPEGSISTLTIQRTEQRDSAMYRCATSSERASETQYFGPGTRLLVL.

The table lists this clonotype with many counts. The rearrangement links TRBV28 to TRBJ2-5; weak D call: TRBD2 (5 bases). Looked up from germline, CDR1 is MDHEN and CDR2 is SYDVKM. V dropped 3 bases and J dropped 1 base, with 15 bases sitting between them. This CDR3 comprises 16 residues. The CDR3 coding sequence is TGTGCCAGCAGTTTTTCCTTCCGGGATAGCCAAGAGACCCAGTACTTC. Translated, it gives CASSFSFRDSQETQYF.

This clonotype has a count of ten or more. The chain links TRBV29-1 to TRBJ1-1; maybe TRBD1 (6 bases). The CDR3 spans 12 residues. CDR1 SQVTM and CDR2 ANQGSEA come from the germline V gene. V lost 4 bases, J lost 6 bases, and 12 bases lay in between. Written as DNA, the CDR3 is TGCAGCGTTGTGACAGGAGGAGCTGAAGCTTTCTTT. Its protein is CSVVTGGAEAFF.

This clonotype was detected a few times. The CDR3 here is CAISPQGADQYNEQFF. CDR3 coding DNA: TGTGCCATCAGTCCACAGGGGGCGGACCAATACAATGAGCAGTTCTTC. The chain employs TRBV10-3 and TRBJ2-1; 9 bases match TRBD1. Germline V gives CDR1 ENHRY, CDR2 SYGVKD. Germline trimming cut 5 bases from V and 4 bases from J; bases unmatched to any gene: 9. The CDR3 length is 16 residues.

This clonotype was recorded many times. The chain links TRBV7-3 to TRBJ1-2; the match to TRBD1 covers 9 bases. The CDR3 is made up of 13 amino acids. CDR1 is SGHTA, CDR2 FQGTGA, per germline. V lost 4 bases and J lost 7; bases outside the gene matches: 4. The CDR3 spells CASSSGTGFGYTF. CDR3 in DNA: TGTGCCAGCAGCTCCGGGACAGGGTTTGGCTACACCTTC.

This clonotype was picked up many times. The rearrangement joins TRBV7-2 to TRBJ2-5, with TRBD2 identical over 7 bases. The CDR3 has 18 amino acids. V lost 2 bases, J lost 2 bases, and 14 bases stayed unmatched. Germline V gene sequence: CDR1 SGHTA, CDR2 FQGNSA. In DNA form, the CDR3 reads TGTGCCAGCAGCTTATGGATGGGCGGGAGACGGGGTCAAGAGACCCAGTACTTC. Residues: CASSLWMGGRRGQETQYF. Looking up the rest from reference TRBV7-2 and TRBJ2-5 gives the full variable domain: GAGVSQSPSNKVTEKGKDVELRCDPISGHTALYWYRQSLGQGLEFLIYFQGNSAPDKSGLPSDRFSAERTGGSVSTLTIQRTQQEDSAVYLCASSLWMGGRRGQETQYFGPGTRLLVL.

This CDR3 reads CSVWNNEQFF. CDR3 in DNA: TGCAGCGTTTGGAACAATGAGCAGTTCTTC. The chain has TRBV29-1 and TRBJ2-1, with D unclear. Germline assignment: CDR1 SQVTM and CDR2 ANQGSEA. The CDR3 covers 10 residues. V was pared by 5 bases and J by 5 bases, with 4 bases between.

This clonotype was observed a few times. The chain combines TRBV6-2 or TRBV6-3 with TRBJ2-5; D is ambiguous. Looked up from germline, CDR1 is MNHEY and CDR2 is SVGEGT. Trimming took off 5 bases at V and 4 bases at J, with 14 bases between the two ends. The CDR3 consists of 14 residues. The CDR3 loop reads CASSQTTPRETQYF. CDR3 DNA: TGTGCCAGCAGTCAAACCACCCCCCGAGAGACCCAGTACTTC.

Remarks on this clonotype: A single base separates this from a much larger clone, so it may be a read error. The chain uses TRBV7-2 and TRBJ1-2; D gene unclear. The CDR3 is made up of 12 amino acids. Germline V gene sequence: CDR1 SGHTA, CDR2 FQGNSA. Trimming removed 6 bases at V and 7 bases at J, with 12 bases between. The CDR3 reads CTSRLKRGGYTF. The CDR3 coding sequence is TGTACCAGCAGACTAAAACGGGGTGGCTACACCTTC.